The 3 T cell receptor beta chains below all came from one sample that was sequenced in a study of T cells in localized non-small cell lung cancer. Profiled with immunoSEQ multiplex PCR; TCRdb holds only in-frame clones, not every one. The sample includes around 34,000 clones, 85% to 95% of them seen just once. Sequenced material: peripheral blood, taken before any cancer treatment. The receptors shown here come from a female donor older than 55 with stage I lung adenocarcinoma.

The chain is built from TRBV6-5 and TRBJ2-7; TRBD2 is a possible D gene (5 bases). CDR1 and CDR2 (germline): MNHEY, SVGAGI. This CDR3 is built from 15 residues. V was clipped by 0 bases and J by 0 bases, with 9 bases between them. This CDR3 reads CASSYSRGSSYEQYF. In nucleotides, the CDR3 is TGTGCCAGCAGTTACTCTAGAGGGAGCTCCTACGAGCAGTACTTC.

The chain recombines TRBV9 with TRBJ2-3, with 8 bases aligning to TRBD1. Looked up from germline, CDR1 is SGDLS and CDR2 is YYNGEE. This CDR3 contains 15 residues. V was clipped by 2 bases and J by 2 bases; unmatched bases: 4. Here the CDR3 DNA reads TGTGCCAGCAGCGTGACGACAGGGGACACAGATACGCAGTATTTT. It encodes CASSVTTGDTDTQYF.

The CDR3 DNA follows: TGTGCCAGCAGCTTGGCCCGCCGGGGGGAGACCCAGTACTTC. It specifies CASSLARRGETQYF. The V call is TRBV5-4, the J call TRBJ2-5, with D perhaps TRBD2 (6 bases). V lost 0 bases to trimming and J lost 5 bases, with 11 bases between them. The germline CDR1 and CDR2 sequences are SGHNT and YYREEE (reference sequence). The CDR3 contains 14 residues.